This T cell receptor (beta chain) originates from a study of post-analysis software for immune sequencing data (dated by TCRdb to between 2015 and 2017). Broadly, across the study: Relapsing-remitting, secondary progressive and progressive-relapsing multiple sclerosis were recorded as disease courses, and subtype annotation was lacking for some patients. The patient repertoires were compared against 11 previously published healthy control repertoires obtained from donors aged 6 to 25 years. A subset of samples was prepared in parallel using single-end sample barcoding, then pooled and co-amplified after Illumina adapter ligation. Overall results and qualifications from the work: When samples were clustered directly using the F measure, samples prepared in the same batch co-clustered strongly, which prompted a batch-effect correction. Significantly lower normalized Chao1 diversity was found in multiple sclerosis patients than in controls, suggesting substantial peripheral T-cell clonal expansion. The control group was slightly older than the multiple sclerosis patient group. Significantly higher frequencies in patients than in controls were found for a few TRBV segments, including TRBV5-6, TRBV5-1 and TRBV20-1.

To demonstrate the VDJtools post-analysis software, the study profiled TCR beta repertoires from the peripheral blood of about 13 young patients with multiple sclerosis. Multiple sclerosis patients were children and adolescents aged about 6 to 16 years. For this clonotype: This receptor's antigen is unknown. Per-base qualities were not stored, and no clone one base away is much larger.

The library was obtained by PCR. The listed sequencing device is Illumina HiSeq 2500. Unique molecular identifiers were incorporated into TCR beta cDNA libraries to reduce PCR and sequencing biases. Roughly 500,000 cDNA molecules were obtained per 1 to 10 million input T cells, so each molecule approximated one T cell. Patient libraries were prepared and sequenced with the same protocol used for the earlier healthy control dataset. Samples belonging to the same batch were prepared together, multiplexed and sequenced on a shared HiSeq lane. In the paper's pipeline: MIGEC was used to process the raw barcoded reads, and molecular identifier groups with only a single read were discarded before consensus assembly and CDR3 extraction. VDJtools was used for post-analysis of the clonotype tables, with diversity normalized by down-sampling every dataset to the smallest sample size. To correct batch-related cross-sample contamination, repertoire overlap clustering matched CDR3 amino acid sequences but not nucleotide sequences. Starting from the raw public reads, TCRdb applied fastp trimming at Q25, assembled clones with MiXCR and retained in-frame beta chains. For every CDR3 protein sequence, its rows merge into one entry that carries the most common genes and DNA. The authors' filters were not applied to this entry. Within this sample are 750,000 to 950,000 distinct CDR3 sequences, with about 45% of them counted one time only. 4% to 5% of the sample is in the top ten clones.

The germline V gene (reference sequence) sets CDR1 to LNHDA and CDR2 to SQIVND. Trimmed from V: 11 bases; trimmed from J: 0 bases; junction bases lacking a gene match: 11. From the cysteine through the phenylalanine, the CDR3 covers 15 amino acids. Kept here is only the CDR3 DNA, which spans 45 bases and is read in frame from base 1. This clonotype was obtained from a girl aged 5-17 years with multiple sclerosis. The sample comprised blood. The sequence links TRBV19 to TRBJ2-7; the central 9 bases match TRBD1. This receptor carries the CDR3 CAGTAGTGISYEQYF. The DNA reads TGTGCCGGTACCGCCGGGACAGGGATCTCCTACGAGCAGTACTTC.